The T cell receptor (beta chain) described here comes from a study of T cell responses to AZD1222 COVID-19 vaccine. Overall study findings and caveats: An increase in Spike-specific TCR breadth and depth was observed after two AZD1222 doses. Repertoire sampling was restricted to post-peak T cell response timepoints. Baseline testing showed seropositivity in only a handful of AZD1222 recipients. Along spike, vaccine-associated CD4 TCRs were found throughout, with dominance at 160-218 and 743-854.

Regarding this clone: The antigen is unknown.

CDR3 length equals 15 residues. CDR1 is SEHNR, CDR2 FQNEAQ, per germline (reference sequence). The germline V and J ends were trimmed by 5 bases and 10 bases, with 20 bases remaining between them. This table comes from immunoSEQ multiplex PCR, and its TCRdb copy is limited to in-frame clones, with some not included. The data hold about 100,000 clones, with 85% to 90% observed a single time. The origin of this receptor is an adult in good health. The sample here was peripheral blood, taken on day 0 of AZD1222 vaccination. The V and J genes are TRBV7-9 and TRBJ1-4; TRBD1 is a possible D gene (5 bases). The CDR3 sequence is CASSPRVSGEGKLFF. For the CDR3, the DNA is TGTGCCAGCAGCCCCAGGGTATCGGGTGAGGGAAAACTGTTTTTT.